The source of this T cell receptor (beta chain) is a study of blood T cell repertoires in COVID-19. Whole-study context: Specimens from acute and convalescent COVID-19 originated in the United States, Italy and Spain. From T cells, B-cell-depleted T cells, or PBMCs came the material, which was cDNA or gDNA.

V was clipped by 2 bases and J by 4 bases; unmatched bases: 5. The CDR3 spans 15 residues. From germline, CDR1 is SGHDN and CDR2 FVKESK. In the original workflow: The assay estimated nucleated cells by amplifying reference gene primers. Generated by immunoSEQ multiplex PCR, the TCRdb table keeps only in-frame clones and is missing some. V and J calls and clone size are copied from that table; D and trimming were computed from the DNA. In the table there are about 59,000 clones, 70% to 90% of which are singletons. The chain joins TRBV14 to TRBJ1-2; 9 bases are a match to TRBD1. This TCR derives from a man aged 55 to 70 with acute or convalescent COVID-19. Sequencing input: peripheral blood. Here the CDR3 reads CASSQRQGGGYGYTF. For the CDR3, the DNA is TGTGCCAGCAGCCAAAGACAGGGGGGCGGCTATGGCTACACCTTC. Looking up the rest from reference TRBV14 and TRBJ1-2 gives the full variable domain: EAGVTQFPSHSVIEKGQTVTLRCDPISGHDNLYWYRRVMGKEIKFLLHFVKESKQDESGMPNNRFLAERTGGTYSTLKVQPAELEDSGVYFCASSQRQGGGYGYTFGSGTRLTVV.